This T cell receptor beta chain was sequenced for a study of T cells in Graves' hyperthyroidism and ophthalmopathy. Whole-study context: Peripheral blood was taken when the disease was first diagnosed, before any treatment began.

Points from the study as a whole: Onset of ophthalmopathy came a median roughly 6.9 months after the model predicted it. Blood also showed most of the thyroid clonotypes that were expanded above 0.001.

Germline V gene sequence: CDR1 MNHNS, CDR2 SASEGT. V lost 0 bases to trimming and J lost 9 bases, with 9 bases between them. The CDR3 is 14 residues long. This clonotype was seen ten or more times. Its antigen remains unidentified. Regions amplified from RNA transcripts were the TCR beta CDR3 regions. A first-round RT-PCR of the TCR CDR3 used the HTBI primer set. TCRdb used MiXCR to reprocess the multiplex PCR reads, holding one entry per CDR3 protein. The profile shows a few hundred thousand distinct CDR3 sequences, roughly 15% of them singletons. The source material was blood. The chain employs TRBV6-1 and TRBJ1-6; D is perhaps TRBD1 (5 bases). This TCR derives from a young woman with Graves' ophthalmopathy. This CDR3 is CASSEAQRGSPLHF. The CDR3 region has the DNA TGTGCCAGCAGTGAAGCGCAGAGGGGTTCACCCCTCCACTTT.